Below, 14 T cell receptor beta chains from the same sample are listed, as sequenced in a study of blood T cell repertoires in COVID-19. The method was immunoSEQ multiplex PCR; TCRdb's version includes in-frame clones alone and lacks a portion of them. The table has tens of thousands of clones, about nine tenths seen once. Input material: peripheral blood. These receptor sequences come from a woman aged 50 to 65 with active or convalescent COVID-19.

This clone was recorded once. The J gene is TRBJ2-3, the V gene TRBV9, with 7 nucleotides matching TRBD1. CDR1 SGDLS and CDR2 YYNGEE come from the germline V gene. V gave up 0 bases and J gave up 2 bases; unmatched junction bases: 3. This CDR3 has 15 amino acids. The CDR3 nucleotides read TGTGCCAGCAGCGTAGAGGGACAGAACACAGATACGCAGTATTTT. Translation: CASSVEGQNTDTQYF.

The CDR3 region has the DNA TGTGCCAGCAGCTGGACTAGCGGGAGTCCCCTAGGACGATTCTTC. Residues: CASSWTSGSPLGRFF. The V and J genes are TRBV5-6 and TRBJ2-1, with 13 bases that match TRBD2. Germline CDR1 is SGHDT and CDR2 is YYEEEE. This CDR3 contains 15 residues. V lost 3 bases and J lost 16; bases outside the gene matches: 13.

The chain joins TRBV2 to TRBJ1-5; 9 bases agree with TRBD1. V trimming: 4 bases; J trimming: 6 bases; junction bases outside the gene matches: 4. Germline CDR1 reads SNHLY; CDR2 reads FYNNEI. This CDR3 region has 14 residues. CDR3 amino acids: CASSGPTGGQPQHF. DNA for the CDR3: TGTGCCAGCAGTGGCCCGACAGGGGGTCAGCCCCAGCATTTT.

This clone has only a few counts. The CDR3 DNA reads TGTGCCAGCAGCTTAGCAGGGGGCGTGTATGGCTACACCTTC. Its translation is CASSLAGGVYGYTF. The chain combines TRBV7-8 with TRBJ1-2, with 7 bases that match TRBD1. The CDR3 consists of 14 residues. Trimming at V came to 0 bases and at J to 5 bases, leaving 3 bases not matched to a gene. Looked up from germline, CDR1 is SGHVS and CDR2 is FQNEAQ. Complete variable domain (other parts from reference TRBV7-8 and TRBJ1-2): GAGVSQSPRYKVAKRGQDVALRCDPISGHVSLFWYQQALGQGPEFLTYFQNEAQLDKSGLPSDRFFAERPEGSVSTLKIQRTQQEDSAVYLCASSLAGGVYGYTFGSGTRLTVV.

The V and J genes are TRBV14 and TRBJ2-1; TRBD2 agrees at 10 bases. Germline trimming cut 4 bases from V and 7 bases from J; bases unmatched to any gene: 16. The CDR3 runs to 18 residues. From germline, CDR1 is SGHDN and CDR2 FVKESK. The CDR3: CASSPRGVGLAELNEQFF. The CDR3 DNA sequence: TGTGCCAGCAGCCCCCGGGGGGTCGGACTAGCGGAGTTAAATGAGCAGTTCTTC.

The chain carries TRBV11-1 and TRBJ2-5; TRBD1 might be the D (6 bases). Trimming left V 1 base short and J 0 bases short, with 6 bases between. CDR1 is SGHAT and CDR2 is FQDESV in the germline V gene (reference sequence). The CDR3 contains 14 residues. CDR3 loop: CASSLGTDQETQYF. The CDR3, as DNA: TGTGCCAGCAGCTTAGGGACAGACCAAGAGACCCAGTACTTC. The complete variable domain, with remaining parts taken from reference TRBV11-1 and TRBJ2-5, reads EAEVAQSPRYKITEKSQAVAFWCDPISGHATLYWYRQILGQGPELLVQFQDESVVDDSQLPKDRFSAERLKGVDSTLKIQPAELGDSAMYLCASSLGTDQETQYFGPGTRLLVL.

The chain uses TRBV5-1 and TRBJ1-6, with a tentative D call TRBD1 (6 bases). The CDR3 runs 15 residues. Trimming left V 3 bases short and J 6 bases short, with 13 bases between. Germline CDR1 is SGHRS and CDR2 is YFSETQ. This chain's CDR3 is CASSSTGWGNSPLHF. The CDR3 nucleotides are TGCGCCAGCAGCTCTACAGGGTGGGGTAATTCACCCCTCCACTTT. Supplemented by reference TRBV5-1 and TRBJ1-6, the full variable domain reads KAGVTQTPRYLIKTRGQQVTLSCSPISGHRSVSWYQQTPGQGLQFLFEYFSETQRNKGNFPGRFSGRQFSNSRSEMNVSTLELGDSALYLCASSSTGWGNSPLHFGNGTRLTVT.

The V gene is TRBV25-1, the J gene TRBJ2-1; D gene uncertain. Trimming removed 4 bases from V and 4 bases from J, with 2 bases in between. This CDR3 is 11 amino acids long. CDR1 is MGHDK, CDR2 SYGVNS, per germline. The CDR3 spells CASSAYNEQFF. The CDR3 nucleotides read TGTGCCAGCAGTGCATACAATGAGCAGTTCTTC.

CDR3 sequence (DNA): TGCAGTGCTAGTGGAGCGGGAGGCACAGATACGCAGTATTTT. As protein: CSASGAGGTDTQYF. The chain combines TRBV20-1 with TRBJ2-3, with 8 bases lining up with TRBD2. Per germline, CDR1 DFQATT and CDR2 SNEGSKA (reference sequence). The CDR3 loop spans 14 amino acids. The V and J ends lost 3 bases and 1 base, in that order; junction bases with no gene match: 3.

The V gene is TRBV6-5, the J gene TRBJ2-3; D not resolved. V was cut by 0 bases and J by 6 bases, with 13 bases left in between. The CDR3 runs to 15 residues. CDR1 and CDR2 (germline): MNHEY, SVGAGI. This CDR3 is CASSYSTRSVDTQYF. Here the CDR3 DNA reads TGTGCCAGCAGTTACTCGACCCGAAGCGTGGATACGCAGTATTTT.

The V call is TRBV9, the J call TRBJ2-1; D not resolved. The CDR3 has 12 residues. The V and J ends lost 3 bases and 9 bases respectively, with 10 bases between them. Germline lookup yields CDR1 SGDLS and CDR2 YYNGEE. The CDR3 spells CASSGPQAEQFF. CDR3 DNA sequence: TGTGCCAGCAGCGGGCCCCAGGCTGAGCAGTTCTTC.

This sequence joins TRBV3-1 (or the pseudogene TRBV3-2) and TRBJ1-1; the D gene is possibly TRBD1 (5 bases). Trimming removed 1 base at V and 5 bases at J, with 14 bases between. Germline V gene sequence: CDR1 LGHDT, CDR2 YNNKEL (reference sequence). The CDR3 is made up of 15 amino acids. Here the CDR3 reads CASSQGTGSWTEAFF. CDR3 DNA: TGTGCCAGCAGCCAAGGTACAGGTTCGTGGACTGAAGCTTTCTTT.

The chain employs TRBV9 and TRBJ2-7; perhaps TRBD2 as D (6 bases). Trimming took 1 base from V and 1 from J, leaving 12 bases between them. Germline CDR1 SGDLS, CDR2 YYNGEE. The CDR3 runs to 15 residues. Here the CDR3 reads CASSVSGDRSYEQYF. DNA of the CDR3: TGTGCCAGCAGCGTATCGGGAGATCGGTCCTACGAGCAGTACTTC.

The count of this clone is one. The V and J genes are TRBV19 and TRBJ1-1; D is perhaps TRBD1 (5 bases). The germline V gene has CDR1 LNHDA and CDR2 SQIVND (reference sequence). The CDR3 runs to 15 residues. V was shortened by 5 bases and J by 0 bases, with 13 bases between the two germline ends. CDR3 in amino acids: CASSVEQGMNTEAFF. For the CDR3, the DNA is TGTGCCAGTAGTGTCGAGCAGGGCATGAACACTGAAGCTTTCTTT. Full variable domain (remainder filled in from reference TRBV19 and TRBJ1-1): DGGITQSPKYLFRKEGQNVTLSCEQNLNHDAMYWYRQDPGQGLRLIYYSQIVNDFQKGDIAEGYSVSREKKESFPLTVTSAQKNPTAFYLCASSVEQGMNTEAFFGQGTRLTVV.